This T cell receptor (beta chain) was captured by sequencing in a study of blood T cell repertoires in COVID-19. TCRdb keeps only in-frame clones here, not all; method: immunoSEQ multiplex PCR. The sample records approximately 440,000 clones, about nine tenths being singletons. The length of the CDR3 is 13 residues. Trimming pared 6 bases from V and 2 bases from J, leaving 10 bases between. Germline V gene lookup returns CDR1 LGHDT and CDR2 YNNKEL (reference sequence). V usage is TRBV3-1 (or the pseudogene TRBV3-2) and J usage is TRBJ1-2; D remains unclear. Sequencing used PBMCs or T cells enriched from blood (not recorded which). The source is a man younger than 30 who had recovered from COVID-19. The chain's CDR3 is CASRAGNNYGYTF. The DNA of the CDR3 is TGTGCCAGCAGGGCAGGTAACAACTATGGCTACACCTTC.